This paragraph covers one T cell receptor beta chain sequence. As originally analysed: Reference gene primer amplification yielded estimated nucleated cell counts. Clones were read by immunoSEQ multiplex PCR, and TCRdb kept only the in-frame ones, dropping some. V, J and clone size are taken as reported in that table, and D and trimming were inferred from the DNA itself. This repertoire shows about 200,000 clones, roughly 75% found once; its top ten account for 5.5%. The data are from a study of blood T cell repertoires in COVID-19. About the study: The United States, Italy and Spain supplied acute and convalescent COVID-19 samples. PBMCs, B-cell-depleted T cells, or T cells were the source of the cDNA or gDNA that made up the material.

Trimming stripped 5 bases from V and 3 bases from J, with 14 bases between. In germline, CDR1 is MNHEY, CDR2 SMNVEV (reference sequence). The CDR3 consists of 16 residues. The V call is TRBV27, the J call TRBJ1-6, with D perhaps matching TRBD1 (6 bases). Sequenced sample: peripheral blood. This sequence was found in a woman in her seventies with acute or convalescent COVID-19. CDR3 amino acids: CASSLGQNNYNSPLHF. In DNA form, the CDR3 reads TGTGCCAGCAGTCTAGGACAGAACAACTATAATTCACCCCTCCACTTT.